The 22 T cell receptor beta chains in this list originate from one sample, sequenced in a study of Graves' ophthalmopathy and Graves' hyperthyroidism. RNA transcripts provided the template for amplifying TCR beta CDR3 regions. HTBI primers primed a first-round RT-PCR, and a second-round multiplex PCR followed. From the multiplex PCR reads, TCRdb called clonotypes with MiXCR, one entry per CDR3 protein. This sample carries a few hundred thousand distinct CDR3 sequences, around 18% of them seen once, and the ten largest clones take 1.5% to 2%. Source material: peripheral blood. The receptors stem from a woman aged 18-29 years with Graves' ophthalmopathy.

This clonotype was observed at least ten times. The chain uses TRBV25-1 and TRBJ1-1; TRBD1 agrees at 9 bases. CDR1 MGHDK and CDR2 SYGVNS come from the germline V gene. V shed 2 bases and J 5 bases; nucleotides not matched to a gene: 6. The CDR3 has 15 residues. The CDR3 DNA follows: TGTGCCAGCAGTGAAGGGGGACAGGGAGTTACTGAAGCTTTCTTT. It encodes CASSEGGQGVTEAFF. Drawing the rest from reference TRBV25-1 and TRBJ1-1, the complete variable domain is EADIYQTPRYLVIGTGKKITLECSQTMGHDKMYWYQQDPGMELHLIHYSYGVNSTEKGDLSSESTVSRIRTEHFPLTLESARPSHTSQYLCASSEGGQGVTEAFFGQGTRLTVV.

This clonotype was observed at least ten times. The CDR3 DNA is TGTGCCAGCAGCCCGGGACTCGAGCAGTACTTC. The encoded protein is CASSPGLEQYF. The chain links TRBV6-2 or TRBV6-3 to TRBJ2-7, with a possible D match to TRBD2 (6 bases). Germline V gene lookup returns CDR1 MNHEY and CDR2 SVGEGT. V lost 6 bases and J lost 6, with 9 bases in between. The CDR3 runs to 11 residues.

This clonotype was seen repeatedly, ten times or more. The rearrangement uses TRBV11-2 and TRBJ1-3; D is possibly TRBD1 (5 bases). From germline, CDR1 is SGHAT and CDR2 FQNNGV. V was clipped by 1 base and J by 0 bases, with 10 bases between them. The CDR3 is 16 residues long. Here the CDR3 DNA reads TGTGCCAGCAGCTTAGGACAGTTCCTCTCTGGAAACACCATATATTTT. Amino acid sequence: CASSLGQFLSGNTIYF.

This clonotype was seen at least ten times. V gene TRBV6-2 or TRBV6-3 combines with J gene TRBJ1-5, with TRBD1 as a possible D gene (6 bases). CDR1 MNHEY and CDR2 SVGEGT come from the germline V gene. V lost 6 bases to trimming and J lost 8 bases, with 14 bases between them. CDR3 size: 13 residues. CDR3 region: CASRRGGEKPQHF. The CDR3 DNA reads as TGTGCCAGCAGGAGGGGGGGGGAGAAGCCCCAGCATTTT.

This clonotype was recorded many times. The rearrangement uses TRBV6-2 or TRBV6-3 and TRBJ2-2; D is ambiguous. The CDR3 consists of 12 residues. The V gene lost 7 bases and the J gene lost 8 bases, with 11 bases spanning the gap. The V gene's germline CDR1 is MNHEY and CDR2 SVGEGT. CDR3: CASNQYRGELFF. CDR3 bases: TGTGCCAGCAATCAATATCGGGGGGAGCTGTTTTTT.

This clonotype was recorded at least ten times. This chain connects TRBV12-3 or TRBV12-4 to TRBJ1-4, with a possible D match to TRBD1 (6 bases). The V end lost 6 bases, the J end lost 8 bases, and 16 bases lay between the germline ends. The CDR3 runs 14 residues. CDR3 nucleotides: TGTGCCAGCAGAACAGGGTTCGGTTGGGAAAAACTGTTTTTT. It encodes CASRTGFGWEKLFF.

This clonotype was found a few times. The chain carries TRBV5-4 and TRBJ2-2; 10 bases are shared with TRBD2. The germline V gene has CDR1 SGHNT and CDR2 YYREEE (reference sequence). The CDR3 contains 17 residues. With V trimmed by 0 bases and J by 2 bases, 4 bases remained unmatched. CDR3 residues: CASSLGSGRQNTGELFF. CDR3 DNA sequence: TGTGCCAGCAGCTTGGGTAGCGGGAGGCAAAACACCGGGGAGCTGTTTTTT. The full variable domain, its missing parts supplied by reference TRBV5-4 and TRBJ2-2, is ETGVTQSPTHLIKTRGQQVTLRCSSQSGHNTVSWYQQALGQGPQFIFQYYREEENGRGNFPPRFSGLQFPNYSSELNVNALELDDSALYLCASSLGSGRQNTGELFFGEGSRLTVL.

This clonotype was seen repeatedly, ten times or more. The chain recombines TRBV11-2 with TRBJ2-7; 8 nucleotides align to TRBD2. The CDR3 covers 16 residues. The germline V gene has CDR1 SGHAT and CDR2 FQNNGV. The V and J ends lost 2 bases and 2 bases, in that order; junction bases with no gene match: 8. The CDR3 DNA reads TGTGCCAGCAGCTTATTCACGACTAGCGCTCCCTACGAGCAGTACTTC. Its translation is CASSLFTTSAPYEQYF.

Many counts were recorded for this clonotype. The chain is built from TRBV19 and TRBJ1-5, with D perhaps matching TRBD1 (5 bases). Trimming took off 3 bases at V and 7 bases at J, with 7 bases between the two ends. The CDR3 is made up of 12 amino acids. Germline CDR1 reads LNHDA; CDR2 reads SQIVND (reference sequence). The CDR3 loop reads CASSMQGQPQHF. The CDR3 DNA reads TGTGCCAGTAGTATGCAGGGACAGCCCCAGCATTTT.

This clonotype was observed at least ten times. This chain joins TRBV30 and TRBJ1-1; no reliable D call. The CDR3 has 13 amino acids. Trimming took off 0 bases at V and 4 bases at J, with 9 bases between the two ends. CDR1 is GTSNPN, CDR2 SVGIG, per germline (reference sequence). CDR3 sequence: CAWSVLDGTEAFF. CDR3 bases: TGTGCCTGGAGTGTACTGGACGGCACTGAAGCTTTCTTT. Drawing the rest from reference TRBV30 and TRBJ1-1, the complete variable domain is SQTIHQWPATLVQPVGSPLSLECTVEGTSNPNLYWYRQAAGRGLQLLFYSVGIGQISSEVPQNLSASRPQDRQFILSSKKLLLSDSGFYLCAWSVLDGTEAFFGQGTRLTVV.

Many counts were recorded for this clonotype. The chain combines TRBV9 with TRBJ1-3; no clear D. Trimming cost V 2 bases and J 0 bases, with 9 bases left between them. The CDR3 runs 15 residues. Germline-derived CDR1 and CDR2 are SGDLS and YYNGEE. The CDR3 protein is CASSVGSYSGNTIYF. The DNA for the CDR3 is TGTGCCAGCAGCGTGGGCAGCTACTCTGGAAACACCATATATTTT.

This clonotype was recorded many times. CDR3 loop: CKIGGRDGETQYF. Here the CDR3 DNA reads TGCAAAATTGGGGGGCGGGATGGGGAGACCCAGTACTTC. The V call is TRBV29-1, the J call TRBJ2-5, with D tentatively TRBD1 or TRBD2 (6 bases each). This CDR3 has 13 amino acids. Germline CDR1 SQVTM, CDR2 ANQGSEA.

The table lists this clonotype with many counts. The chain combines TRBV6-5 with TRBJ1-6, with 7 bases fitting TRBD1. Per germline, CDR1 MNHEY and CDR2 SVGAGI. The CDR3 totals 17 residues. Germline trimming cut 6 bases from V and 7 bases from J; bases unmatched to any gene: 15. CDR3 loop: CASRRGGGPRPNSPLHF. CDR3 in DNA: TGTGCCAGCAGGAGGGGAGGGGGCCCCAGGCCAAATTCACCCCTCCACTTT.

This clonotype occurred many times. CDR3 protein: CASSQWTSGETYEQYF. CDR3 DNA: TGTGCCAGCAGCCAATGGACTAGCGGGGAAACCTACGAGCAGTACTTC. The rearrangement joins TRBV4-2 to TRBJ2-7, with 12 positions matching TRBD2. Germline V gene lookup returns CDR1 LGHNA and CDR2 YNFKEQ. This CDR3 spans 16 amino acids. Germline trimming cut 2 bases from V and 2 bases from J; bases unmatched to any gene: 4.

This clonotype came up many times. The CDR3 bases are TGTGCCAGCAGAGGACTAGCGGGGGCCGCCTACGAGCAGTACTTC. This gives the protein CASRGLAGAAYEQYF. The rearrangement joins TRBV6-2 or TRBV6-3 to TRBJ2-7, with 13 bases aligning to TRBD2. Germline lookup yields CDR1 MNHEY and CDR2 SVGEGT. The CDR3 loop spans 15 amino acids. V was pared by 6 bases and J by 2 bases, with 4 bases of the junction left unmatched.

The table lists this clonotype with many counts. The J gene is TRBJ2-5, the V gene TRBV20-1; TRBD2 aligns across 11 bases. Germline CDR1 is DFQATT and CDR2 is SNEGSKA (reference sequence). With V trimmed by 8 bases and J by 5 bases, 10 bases remained unmatched. The CDR3 has 14 residues. CDR3 DNA: TGCAGTTTTTACCGGGTAGCGGGAGGGGAGACCCAGTACTTC. Its translation: CSFYRVAGGETQYF.

There are many counts of this clonotype. This chain uses TRBV6-2 or TRBV6-3 with TRBJ2-2; no clear D. The ends were cut back, 1 base at V and 1 base at J, with 10 bases in the middle. The CDR3 has 16 amino acids. Germline CDR1 and CDR2: MNHEY and SVGEGT. In DNA form, the CDR3 reads TGTGCCAGCAGTTACTTTGCACTTCGGAACACCGGGGAGCTGTTTTTT. This encodes CASSYFALRNTGELFF.

As regards this clonotype: This may come from a read error, since a much larger clone is one base off. CDR3 bases: TGTGTCAGCAGCCCCGGACAGAGCTACTATGGCTACACCTTC. This sequence encodes CVSSPGQSYYGYTF. This sequence joins TRBV7-2 and TRBJ1-2; D may be TRBD1 (6 bases). Per germline, CDR1 SGHTA and CDR2 FQGNSA. This CDR3 region has 14 residues.

This CDR3 is CAISDSGGFYEQYF. CDR3 bases: TGTGCCATCAGTGATAGTGGCGGCTTCTACGAGCAGTACTTC. The V gene is TRBV10-3, the J gene TRBJ2-7; D remains ambiguous. The CDR3 loop spans 14 amino acids. Trimming took 3 bases from V and 3 from J, leaving 12 bases between them. The germline gives CDR1 ENHRY, CDR2 SYGVKD.

V is TRBV12-3 or TRBV12-4 and J is TRBJ2-5, with a possible D match to TRBD1 (6 bases). Trimming cost V 6 bases and J 0 bases, with 11 bases left between them. This CDR3 contains 14 residues. Here the CDR3 reads CASRRGTNQETQYF. DNA for the CDR3: TGTGCCAGCAGACGAGGGACAAACCAAGAGACCCAGTACTTC.

This clonotype came up many times. The V and J genes are TRBV24-1 and TRBJ2-5; D gene unclear. The length of the CDR3 is 14 residues. Per germline, CDR1 KGHDR and CDR2 SFDVKD. The V end lost 5 bases, the J end lost 0 bases, and 9 bases lay between the germline ends. The CDR3 region is CATSGSIHQETQYF. The DNA for the CDR3 is TGTGCCACCAGTGGGTCAATACACCAAGAGACCCAGTACTTC.

This clonotype showed up many times. CDR3 DNA: TGTGCCAGCAGCTTGGGCGGGCTAGCGACCTGGGGGCACACCGGGGAGCTGTTTTTT. It translates to CASSLGGLATWGHTGELFF. The chain has TRBV7-2 and TRBJ2-2; the D call may be TRBD1 or TRBD2 (6 bases each). The CDR3 sequence is 19 residues long. CDR1 and CDR2 from the germline V gene are SGHTA and FQGNSA. V lost 3 bases and J lost 3, with 23 bases in between.